The 27 T cell receptor beta chains listed next were all sequenced from one sample in a study of response to subunit inactivated influenza vaccine (dated by TCRdb to 2016 to 2019). Preparation of the library involved RT-PCR. The reads were generated on an Illumina HiSeq 2500. The raw public reads went through TCRdb reprocessing: fastp at Q25, MiXCR clone calling, in-frame beta chains kept. Identical CDR3 protein sequences are pooled into one entry, listed with their most common genes and DNA. For this sample there are 450,000 to 600,000 distinct CDR3 sequences; about 17% appear just once. Clones ranked in the top ten supply 3% of the sample. The sequencing here drew on CD4+ T cells sorted from PBMCs, taken 23 months after vaccination. Source of these receptors: a man in his fifties or sixties who received an inactivated influenza vaccine. Donor details come from another sample of the same person, matched by shared clones.

V gene TRBV4-2 combines with J gene TRBJ2-7, with 10 positions matching TRBD1. The J segment lost 6 bases and the V segment lost 8 bases, leaving 4 bases of the junction unmatched. The germline gives CDR1 LGHNA, CDR2 YNFKEQ. The length of the CDR3 is 12 residues. The CDR3 DNA reads TGTGCCAGCTCTGGACAGGGGGGCGAGCAGTACTTC. Translating it yields CASSGQGGEQYF.

This clonotype was seen more than once but under ten times. V and J are TRBV10-3 and TRBJ1-4; 7 bases line up with TRBD1. Per germline, CDR1 ENHRY and CDR2 SYGVKD. The CDR3 runs 17 residues. V lost 5 bases to trimming and J lost 5 bases; unmatched junction nucleotides: 14. The CDR3 DNA sequence: TGTGCCATCAGTCAGAGTATCTTCCCGGGACAGAATGAAAAACTGTTTTTT. It is translated as CAISQSIFPGQNEKLFF.

This chain links TRBV28 with TRBJ2-7; TRBD1 matches at 11 bases. CDR1 and CDR2 (germline): MDHEN, SYDVKM. The CDR3 has 14 residues. Trimming took 7 bases from V and 3 from J; bases not matched to a gene: 5. The CDR3 DNA reads TGTGCCAGCAAAGGAGGGACAGGGGGCTACGAGCAGTACTTC. This translates into CASKGGTGGYEQYF.

This clonotype has only a few counts. The chain uses TRBV28 and TRBJ1-2, with D hard to call. CDR1 and CDR2 from the germline V gene are MDHEN and SYDVKM. V was shortened by 5 bases and J by 8 bases, with 15 bases between the two germline ends. The CDR3 is 13 residues long. The CDR3 DNA is TGTGCCAGCAGTCCTTTCGGGGTACCCGGCTACACCTTC. It specifies CASSPFGVPGYTF.

The CDR3 region is CSARRVVYMGSSYEQYF. In DNA form, the CDR3 reads TGCAGTGCTAGGAGGGTGGTATATATGGGGAGCTCCTACGAGCAGTACTTC. The chain is built from TRBV20-1 and TRBJ2-7; possible D gene TRBD2, 5 bases. Trimming took 3 bases from V and 0 from J, leaving 21 bases between them. This CDR3 has 17 amino acids. Germline V lookup: CDR1 DFQATT, CDR2 SNEGSKA (reference sequence).

The rearrangement joins TRBV6-6 to TRBJ1-5; D is ambiguous. The V end was cut by 0 bases, the J end by 8 bases, with 5 bases between. Germline values: CDR1 MNHNY, CDR2 SVGAGI (reference sequence). The CDR3 is 12 residues long. The CDR3 reads CASSYSDEPQHF. The CDR3 bases are TGTGCCAGCAGTTACTCGGACGAGCCCCAGCATTTT.

Only a few counts were recorded for this clonotype. The rearrangement joins TRBV20-1 to TRBJ2-7, with D maybe TRBD2 (6 bases). Germline CDR1 and CDR2: DFQATT and SNEGSKA (reference sequence). Trimming cost V 5 bases and J 2 bases, with 13 bases left between them. CDR3 size: 13 residues. The CDR3 region is CSAGVAATYEQYF. The CDR3 nucleotides are TGCAGTGCTGGGGTAGCGGCAACCTACGAGCAGTACTTC.

This chain uses TRBV6-1 with TRBJ2-7; the match to TRBD1 covers 9 bases. The CDR3 length is 13 residues. V lost 7 bases to trimming and J lost 3 bases; unmatched junction nucleotides: 4. Germline CDR1 and CDR2: MNHNS and SASEGT. This chain's CDR3 is CASKRQGGYEQYF. CDR3 DNA sequence: TGTGCCAGCAAAAGACAGGGGGGCTACGAGCAGTACTTC.

This clonotype was counted between two and nine times. The chain links TRBV5-1 to TRBJ1-1; D might be TRBD1 (6 bases). V was trimmed by 4 bases and J by 7 bases, leaving 14 bases between them. The germline V gene encodes CDR1 SGHRS and CDR2 YFSETQ. The CDR3 is 13 amino acids. The CDR3 sequence: CASSTGSGDEAFF. The CDR3, as DNA: TGCGCCAGCAGCACAGGCTCAGGGGATGAAGCTTTCTTT.

This clonotype was picked up a small number of times. V gene TRBV20-1 combines with J gene TRBJ2-5, with D possibly TRBD2 on 6 matching bases. There are 12 residues in the CDR3. Germline V gives CDR1 DFQATT, CDR2 SNEGSKA (reference sequence). The V end lost 6 bases, the J end lost 2 bases, and 10 bases lay between the germline ends. As DNA, the CDR3 is TGCAGTGCATTCAGCGGGCAAGAGACCCAGTACTTC. Translation: CSAFSGQETQYF.

This clonotype was counted ten times or more. The chain links TRBV29-1 to TRBJ1-5; a weak D match, TRBD1 (5 bases). The germline V gene has CDR1 SQVTM and CDR2 ANQGSEA. V was shortened by 6 bases and J by 8 bases, with 17 bases between the two germline ends. This CDR3 is 13 amino acids long. CDR3 residues: CSVSGTGSEPQHF. The CDR3 DNA is TGCAGCGTGTCCGGGACGGGGAGTGAGCCCCAGCATTTT.

The table lists this clonotype with many counts. The chain uses TRBV3-1 and TRBJ1-1; D not certain. Germline V CDR1 and CDR2: LGHDT, YNNKEL (reference sequence). Trimming left V 4 bases short and J 1 base short, with 7 bases between. There are 13 residues in the CDR3. The DNA of the CDR3 is TGTGCCAGCAGCCGAACACAGAACACTGAAGCTTTCTTT. Its protein product is CASSRTQNTEAFF.

This clonotype showed up just a few times. The V call is TRBV18, the J call TRBJ1-1, with D tentatively TRBD1 (6 bases). There are 13 residues in the CDR3. Germline loops: CDR1 KGHSH, CDR2 LQKENI. The V end was cut by 4 bases, the J end by 3 bases, with 9 bases between. CDR3 loop: CASSRRQDTEAFF. CDR3 sequence (DNA): TGTGCCAGCTCACGGAGACAGGACACTGAAGCTTTCTTT.

The chain employs TRBV29-1 and TRBJ1-2; no definite D call. V lost 0 bases to trimming and J lost 1 base, with 9 bases between them. This CDR3 has 14 residues. Per germline, CDR1 SQVTM and CDR2 ANQGSEA. DNA of the CDR3: TGCAGCGTTGAAGATCTTGGGGATAACTATGGCTACACCTTC. It translates to CSVEDLGDNYGYTF.

This clonotype was counted only a few times. A much larger clone differs from this one at a single base, so this may be a read error. The gene calls are TRBV7-2 and TRBJ2-6; D call uncertain. The CDR3 contains 13 residues. Trimming took off 3 bases at V and 2 bases at J, with 2 bases between the two ends. The germline CDR1 and CDR2 sequences are SGHTA and FQGNSA. CDR3 protein: CASSFAGANVLTF. The CDR3 bases are TGTGCCAGCAGCTTTGCTGGGGCCAACGTCCTGACTTTC.

This chain connects TRBV5-1 to TRBJ2-6; TRBD1 aligns across 8 bases. There are 18 residues in the CDR3. Germline V gene lookup returns CDR1 SGHRS and CDR2 YFSETQ. Germline trimming cut 0 bases from V and 0 bases from J; bases unmatched to any gene: 5. CDR3 amino acids: CASSLDGQGGSGANVLTF. DNA of the CDR3: TGCGCCAGCAGCTTGGATGGACAGGGAGGCTCTGGGGCCAACGTCCTGACTTTC.

This clonotype was detected only a few times. V is TRBV7-6 and J is TRBJ2-3, with TRBD2 matching over 7 bases. Unmatched junction bases numbered 8, after V lost 1 base and J lost 1 base. CDR1 is SGHVS, CDR2 FNYEAQ, per germline. The CDR3 is 17 residues long. In DNA, the CDR3 is TGTGCCAGCAGCTTAGGTGGTAGCGGGTCCCGCACAGATACGCAGTATTTT. It is translated as CASSLGGSGSRTDTQYF.

This clonotype was seen more than once but under ten times. V and J are TRBV12-3 or TRBV12-4 and TRBJ1-5; no reliable D call. V was pared by 5 bases and J by 4 bases, with 15 bases between. This CDR3 has 15 amino acids. CDR3 nucleotides: TGTGCCAGCAGTACCACGACCACGGTGAATCAGCCCCAGCATTTT. Translated, it gives CASSTTTTVNQPQHF.

The J gene is TRBJ1-1, the V gene TRBV7-2; 10 bases align to TRBD1. Germline V lookup: CDR1 SGHTA, CDR2 FQGNSA. CDR3 length: 17 residues. V lost 5 bases to trimming and J lost 5 bases; unmatched junction nucleotides: 14. This CDR3 is CASSLGHGTGAGTEAFF. As DNA, the CDR3 is TGTGCCAGCAGCCTAGGCCATGGGACAGGGGCTGGGACTGAAGCTTTCTTT.

This chain joins TRBV5-5 and TRBJ2-3, with D possibly matching TRBD2 (5 bases). This CDR3 is 15 amino acids long. The germline gives CDR1 SGHKS, CDR2 YYEKEE (reference sequence). The ends were cut back, 4 bases at V and 0 bases at J, with 12 bases in the middle. CDR3 sequence: CASSIRLPSTDTQYF. For the CDR3, the DNA is TGTGCCAGCAGCATCAGACTACCGAGCACAGATACGCAGTATTTT.

This clonotype has a handful of counts. The genes are TRBV7-2 and TRBJ2-5; a weak D match, TRBD2 (6 bases). CDR1 and CDR2 from the germline V gene are SGHTA and FQGNSA. The V gene lost 5 bases and the J gene lost 2 bases, with 15 bases spanning the gap. The CDR3 spans 15 residues. The CDR3 sequence is CASSPVGGKQETQYF. CDR3 DNA: TGTGCCAGCAGCCCGGTGGGGGGTAAACAAGAGACCCAGTACTTC.

This chain links TRBV7-2 with TRBJ2-5; D remains ambiguous. The V end lost 1 base, the J end lost 4 bases, and 22 bases lay between the germline ends. CDR3 length: 18 amino acids. The germline gives CDR1 SGHTA, CDR2 FQGNSA. CDR3 in DNA: TGTGCCAGCAGCTTAGGCAAGATGGGTAACGGTTTTGGAGAGACCCAGTACTTC. It is translated as CASSLGKMGNGFGETQYF.

The chain joins TRBV5-6 to TRBJ1-2; D not certain. Germline V CDR1 and CDR2: SGHDT, YYEEEE. CDR3 length equals 13 residues. The V and J ends lost 4 bases and 8 bases respectively, with 15 bases between them. The CDR3 region is CASSPGLLAGYTF. In DNA, the CDR3 is TGTGCCAGCAGCCCGGGCCTACTGGCGGGCTACACCTTC.

Only a few counts were recorded for this clonotype. The gene calls are TRBV18 and TRBJ2-1; 9 nucleotides align to TRBD2. Trimming took 6 bases from V and 4 from J; bases not matched to a gene: 10. The V gene's germline CDR1 is KGHSH and CDR2 LQKENI. CDR3 length: 16 amino acids. CDR3 nucleotides: TGTGCCAGCTCGCCTACCGGGACTAGCTTTTACAATGAGCAGTTCTTC. As protein: CASSPTGTSFYNEQFF. The full variable domain, rest sourced from reference TRBV18 and TRBJ2-1, is NAGVMQNPRHLVRRRGQEARLRCSPMKGHSHVYWYRQLPEEGLKFMVYLQKENIIDESGMPKERFSAEFPKEGPSILRIQQVVRGDSAAYFCASSPTGTSFYNEQFFGPGTRLTVL.

This clonotype was counted a few times. The V gene is TRBV5-1, the J gene TRBJ2-4; D possibly corresponds to TRBD2 (6 bases). V shed 0 bases and J shed 9 bases, with 13 bases lying between them. This CDR3 comprises 14 residues. Germline V gene lookup returns CDR1 SGHRS and CDR2 YFSETQ. The CDR3 DNA reads TGCGCCAGCAGCTTGGCTCCGGGAGAAGGCATTCAGTACTTC. Translating gives CASSLAPGEGIQYF. Based on the CDR3 plus reference TRBV5-1 and TRBJ2-4, the full variable domain is KAGVTQTPRYLIKTRGQQVTLSCSPISGHRSVSWYQQTPGQGLQFLFEYFSETQRNKGNFPGRFSGRQFSNSRSEMNVSTLELGDSALYLCASSLAPGEGIQYFGAGTRLSVL.

The chain employs TRBV7-8 and TRBJ2-7; D remains ambiguous. V gave up 3 bases and J gave up 4 bases, with 10 bases separating them. The length of the CDR3 is 13 residues. From germline, CDR1 is SGHVS and CDR2 FQNEAQ. This CDR3 reads CASSLTTTYEQYF. CDR3 nucleotides: TGTGCCAGCAGCTTGACAACGACGTACGAGCAGTACTTC.

The chain recombines TRBV2 with TRBJ2-7; TRBD1 might be the D (6 bases). Germline assignment: CDR1 SNHLY and CDR2 FYNNEI. This CDR3 is 15 amino acids long. V gave up 6 bases and J gave up 0 bases, with 15 bases separating them. The chain's CDR3 is CASRVLGTTSYEQYF. The DNA of the CDR3 is TGTGCCAGCAGAGTCCTCGGGACAACCTCCTACGAGCAGTACTTC.